The 14 T cell receptor beta chains below all came from one sample that was sequenced in a study of blood T cell repertoires in COVID-19 (dated by TCRdb to 2020 to 2021). Receptors were amplified or captured by the immunoSEQ multiplex PCR assay. TCRdb obtained this table from immuneACCESS and retained in-frame rearrangements with V and J assigned. These tables miss some clones; where compared with another copy, unresolved V genes account for less than half of the shortfall, and the remainder is unexplained. Present in this sample are tens of thousands of clones, roughly 85% of which were seen just once. Approximately 4.6% of the sample is held by the ten biggest clonotypes. Sequenced material: peripheral blood. The receptors originated from a human donor in a cohort sampled during active COVID-19.

V and J are TRBV4-1 and TRBJ2-3; tentatively, D is TRBD2 (6 bases). The V end lost 2 bases, the J end lost 8 bases, and 17 bases lay between the germline ends. The CDR3 runs 15 residues. Germline V gives CDR1 MGHRA, CDR2 YSYEKL. This CDR3 is CASSQQSGQRSTQYF. The CDR3 nucleotides read TGCGCCAGCAGCCAACAAAGCGGGCAGAGAAGTACGCAGTATTTT.

This clone was seen a few times. This CDR3 is also generated by other DNA sequences in the sample. The chain uses TRBV5-6 and TRBJ2-4; 9 bases are shared with TRBD2. The CDR3 loop spans 15 amino acids. Germline CDR1 is SGHDT and CDR2 is YYEEEE. Germline trimming cut 5 bases from V and 3 bases from J; bases unmatched to any gene: 6. CDR3 DNA sequence: TGTGCCAGCAGTTTGTTAGCGGGAGACAAAAACATTCAGTACTTC. It yields the protein CASSLLAGDKNIQYF.

V usage is TRBV27 and J usage is TRBJ2-5; TRBD1 matches at 7 bases. The J call may be faulty, since TRBJ2-7 better matches the DNA end. Germline CDR1 and CDR2: MNHEY and SMNVEV (reference sequence). The CDR3 has 13 residues. In DNA form, the CDR3 reads TGTGCCAGCAGTTTAAAACAGGGGTACGAGCAGTACTTC. It translates to CASSLKQGYEQYF.

The sample holds one count of this clone. This chain connects TRBV5-4 to TRBJ1-2, with 10 bases aligning to TRBD1. J was trimmed by 3 bases and V by 4 bases; bases with no gene match: 6. Germline V gene data show CDR1 as SGHNT and CDR2 as YYREEE (reference sequence). This CDR3 comprises 15 residues. This chain's CDR3 is CASSHTGTGDYGYTF. CDR3 bases: TGTGCCAGCAGCCACACCGGGACAGGGGACTATGGCTACACCTTC.

About this clone: Relative to the germline gene, one junction end is altered; a read error may explain this. CDR3 in amino acids: CASSPPDRGGEQF. The CDR3 nucleotides read TGTGCCAGCAGTCCACCGGACAGAGGGGGGGAACAGTTC. The chain is built from TRBV28 and TRBJ1-2; tentatively, D is TRBD1 (6 bases). From germline, CDR1 is MDHEN and CDR2 SYDVKM. The CDR3 totals 13 residues.

This sequence joins TRBV6-2 or TRBV6-3 and TRBJ2-2, with D possibly being TRBD2 (6 bases). Germline V gives CDR1 MNHEY, CDR2 SVGEGT. Trimming took 2 bases from V and 4 from J, leaving 11 bases between them. The CDR3 extends over 15 amino acids. The CDR3 DNA follows: TGTGCCAGCAGTTACGCGGGGCCACGCACCGGGGAGCTGTTTTTT. It specifies CASSYAGPRTGELFF.

The genes are TRBV6-5 and TRBJ1-5; 8 bases align to TRBD1. The ends lost 5 bases at V and 2 bases at J; junction bases unmatched: 5. CDR1 MNHEY and CDR2 SVGAGI come from the germline V gene. This CDR3 comprises 15 residues. The CDR3 sequence is CASSPDRAGNQPQHF. The CDR3 DNA sequence: TGTGCCAGCAGTCCGGACAGGGCCGGCAATCAGCCCCAGCATTTT.

The rearrangement joins TRBV6-5 to TRBJ1-3, with TRBD1 matching over 7 bases. CDR3 length: 13 amino acids. CDR1 and CDR2 (germline): MNHEY, SVGAGI. Trimming at V came to 5 bases and at J to 3 bases, leaving 1 base not matched to a gene. The CDR3 DNA reads TGTGCCAGCAGTCGGGACAGTGGAAACACCATATATTTT. Translation gives CASSRDSGNTIYF.

The J gene is TRBJ2-2, the V gene TRBV5-1; maybe TRBD1 (6 bases). Germline CDR1 and CDR2: SGHRS and YFSETQ. The V end lost 0 bases, the J end lost 2 bases, and 11 bases lay between the germline ends. The CDR3 is 16 residues long. CDR3 amino acids: CASSLDGGQNTGELFF. CDR3 nucleotide sequence: TGCGCCAGCAGCTTGGATGGGGGCCAAAACACCGGGGAGCTGTTTTTT.

In its sample, this clone was seen once. The J gene is TRBJ2-2, the V gene TRBV5-5, with TRBD1 as a possible D gene (6 bases). Trimming left V 4 bases short and J 5 bases short, with 21 bases between. There are 17 residues in the CDR3. CDR1 SGHKS and CDR2 YYEKEE come from the germline V gene (reference sequence). In DNA, the CDR3 is TGTGCCAGCAGCAGACAGGTGTCTTTTACGGTGACCGGGGAGCTGTTTTTT. This codes for CASSRQVSFTVTGELFF.

The chain couples TRBV4-3 to TRBJ2-6, with a tentative D call TRBD2 (7 bases). The length of the CDR3 is 18 residues. Germline V gene data show CDR1 as LGHNA and CDR2 as YSLEER. Trimming left V 0 bases short and J 1 base short, with 13 bases between. CDR3: CASSQDGRGQSGANVLTF. DNA of the CDR3: TGCGCCAGCAGCCAAGATGGGCGGGGGCAGTCTGGGGCCAACGTCCTGACTTTC.

V gene TRBV28 combines with J gene TRBJ1-5; D not certain. Deletions cut 6 bases from V and 6 bases from J, with 12 bases between. Germline V gives CDR1 MDHEN, CDR2 SYDVKM. This CDR3 has 13 residues. DNA of the CDR3: TGTGCCAGCAGCGCCCCAGGAGGTCAGCCCCAGCATTTT. This codes for CASSAPGGQPQHF.

The V call is TRBV6-5, the J call TRBJ1-1, with a possible D match to TRBD1 (6 bases). The germline CDR1 and CDR2 sequences are MNHEY and SVGAGI. Trimming cost V 2 bases and J 7 bases, with 14 bases left between them. This CDR3 is built from 14 residues. The CDR3 DNA follows: TGTGCCAGCAGTTACGGGACCCAGGGGTTTGAAGCTTTCTTT. Protein product: CASSYGTQGFEAFF.

The genes are TRBV7-2 and TRBJ2-2; 8 positions agree with TRBD2. The V segment lost 5 bases and the J segment 4 bases; nucleotides outside the gene matches: 6. This CDR3 is 15 amino acids long. The germline gives CDR1 SGHTA, CDR2 FQGNSA. CDR3 protein: CASSPSGGGTGELFF. The CDR3 region has the DNA TGTGCCAGCAGCCCGAGCGGGGGTGGCACCGGGGAGCTGTTTTTT.